This TCR beta chain originates from a study of a mutant IDH1 vaccine in newly diagnosed glioma. Across the whole study: The study started vaccination 4-6 weeks after radiotherapy alone, or with temozolomide cycles.

Notes on this clone: Its antigen is as yet unknown. One end of the junction is discordant with germline, which a read error may explain.

As to time point: week 5, during vaccination. The investigators gave 300 ug of mutant IDH1 20-mer peptide in each vaccine dose, together with topical imiquimod. Diagnosis in the donors showed new WHO grade 3 or 4 astrocytomas that were IDH1-mutant and ATRX-lost. TCRdb's table, derived via immunoSEQ multiplex PCR, lists solely in-frame clones and lacks some. The sample includes some 60,000 clones, around 90% of them seen just once. The CDR3 length is 14 residues. CDR1 and CDR2 from the germline V gene are SSHAT and FNYEAQ (reference sequence). This chain uses TRBV7-7 with TRBJ2-2; 7 bases fit TRBD1. The receptor comes from a woman in her forties with glioma. The input for sequencing was PBMCs, taken from a glioma patient whose treatment included an IDH1 peptide vaccine. The CDR3 here is CASRQGQNTGELFF. CDR3 DNA sequence: TGTGCTAGCAGACAGGGACAGAACACCGGGGAGCTGTTTTTT.